This T cell receptor beta chain was retrieved from a study of blood T cell repertoires in COVID-19. Clones were sequenced by immunoSEQ multiplex PCR, and TCRdb holds only the in-frame ones, with some missing. The sample lists some 370,000 clones, about 90% seen once, with 10% in the top ten. V was shortened by 4 bases and J by 3 bases, with 7 bases between the two germline ends. Per germline, CDR1 LGHDT and CDR2 YNNKEL (reference sequence). The CDR3 loop spans 13 amino acids. The TCR sequence derives from a woman aged 25 to 45 with COVID-19, enrolled during active disease. This chain links TRBV3-1 (or the pseudogene TRBV3-2) with TRBJ1-5; the D is unclear. The sample consisted of peripheral blood. As DNA, the CDR3 is TGTGCCAGCAGCCCTAGAGTCAATCAGCCCCAGCATTTT. Translating it yields CASSPRVNQPQHF.